The present entry profiles one T cell receptor beta chain with its context. Antigen specificity is unknown. The sample is drawn from a study of cytomegalovirus exposure and HLA in healthy donors. On the study more broadly: For the roughly 400 genotyped donors, 81% fell within the Caucasian-associated ancestry cluster.

The length of the CDR3 is 15 residues. Germline values: CDR1 SGHAT, CDR2 FQNNGV. The ends lost 5 bases at V and 5 bases at J; junction bases unmatched: 10. The PCR used 60 Vbeta and 13 Jbeta primers. Assay: immunoSEQ multiplex PCR; the TCRdb copy retains only in-frame clones and omits some. The ten most abundant clones cover roughly 2.7% of a sample with about 72,000 clones. Study-level results: Prior analysis indicated that the majority of TCR beta V segments exhibited productivity approximately 87% or approximately 30% of the time. Analyzed later, most CMV-associated TCR beta chains appeared HLA-restricted.

This TCR was sampled from a man aged 40-49 years in good health and CMV-seronegative. This sequence joins TRBV11-2 and TRBJ1-1; 8 positions match TRBD1. The sample taken for sequencing was PBMCs. DNA for the CDR3: TGTGCCAGCAGCCTAACCCCGACAGGGGATACTGAAGCTTTCTTT. It encodes CASSLTPTGDTEAFF.